This T cell receptor (beta chain) was obtained from a study of T and B cells in COVID-19 patients. BIOMED2 TRB-A/B primer pools were used in multiplex TRB PCR. TCRdb processed the multiplex PCR reads anew with MiXCR; each CDR3 protein has one entry. The sample includes tens of thousands of distinct CDR3 sequences, approximately 30% of them seen just once. The CDR3 extends over 15 amino acids. Deletions cut 6 bases from V and 0 bases from J, with 12 bases between. Germline CDR1 MNHNS, CDR2 SASEGT. From blood, roughly 250-550 ng of genomic DNA served as TRB template. V gene TRBV6-1 combines with J gene TRBJ1-3, with a possible D match to TRBD1 (5 bases). This clonotype was sampled from a human donor who had recovered from COVID-19. The sequenced sample was blood. CDR3 amino acids: CASSLGRISGNTIYF. CDR3 sequence (DNA): TGTGCCAGCAGCTTGGGACGGATCTCTGGAAACACCATATATTTT.